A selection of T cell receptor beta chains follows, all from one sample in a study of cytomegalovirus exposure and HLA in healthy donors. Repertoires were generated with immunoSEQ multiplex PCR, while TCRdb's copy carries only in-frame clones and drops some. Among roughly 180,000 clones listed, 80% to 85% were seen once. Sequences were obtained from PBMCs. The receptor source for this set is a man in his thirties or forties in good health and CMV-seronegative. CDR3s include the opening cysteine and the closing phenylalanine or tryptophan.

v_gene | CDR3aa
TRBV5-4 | CASSLSGIGGYTF
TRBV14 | CASSRAGGSYNEQFF
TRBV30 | CAWTWAGYMNTEAFF
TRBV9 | CASSAGTGDQPQHF
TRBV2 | CASTLAGATYNEQFF
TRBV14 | CASSRLRSSYAQNTEAFF
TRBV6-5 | CASSYSSESTDTQYF
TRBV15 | CATSREEWGDSNTEAFF
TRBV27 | CASSPQLAGVGTDTQYF
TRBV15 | CATSRAGLNYEQYF
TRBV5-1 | CASSKGQPYEQYF
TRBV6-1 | CASSTGTGDRNEQFF
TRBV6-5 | CASSYFRQYNEQFF
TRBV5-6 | CASSLEMGGHSRQFF
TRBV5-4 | CASSSWTAFSGANVLTF
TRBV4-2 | CASSQTSGLLAYEQYF
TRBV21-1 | CASSSLFNVTYNSPLHF
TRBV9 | CASSVSPRADKNTEAFF
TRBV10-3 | CAIRRQGGYEQYF
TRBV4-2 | CASSQKPLAGGPTDTQYF
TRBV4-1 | CASSQDRSSGNTIYF
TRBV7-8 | CASSLREYTGELFF
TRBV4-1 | CASSHAGGRGEQFF
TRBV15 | CATSRNRLAAETQYF
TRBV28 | CASSKTGGQYF
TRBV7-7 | CASSLIGWDKLEYYGYTF
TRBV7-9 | CASCYGNTGELFF
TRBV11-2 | CASSFRTSGYTGELFF
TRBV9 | CASSVGSGGELFF
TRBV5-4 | CASSSSGGSDEQYF
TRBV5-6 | CASSLDGGLTIYEQYF
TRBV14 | CASSRPRRGKKYQETQYF
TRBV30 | CAWLGLGANVLTF
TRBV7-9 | CASTTVAGTSTDTQYF
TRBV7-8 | CASSLDSLYEQYF
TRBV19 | CASSTHRELGETQYF
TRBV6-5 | CASSYSRVDTEAFF
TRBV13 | CASSLGLSSGVQTGELFF
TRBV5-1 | CASSFVGGAYNEQFF
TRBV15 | CATSRDRQNYGYTF
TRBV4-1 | CASSQGANTAENSPLHF
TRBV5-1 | CASRAGTGEETQYF
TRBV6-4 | CASSAGTANTEAFF
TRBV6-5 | CASSYWDREGYTF
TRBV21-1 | CASSMLLSDRVSYNEQFF
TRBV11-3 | CASSLKREGAGELFF
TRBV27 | CASSSRDSSSYNEQFF
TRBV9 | CASSVDMGYPQETQYF
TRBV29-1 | CSVDGQAVEAFF
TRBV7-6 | CASSLAPQGSDTGELFF
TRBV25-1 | CASSAESEAFF
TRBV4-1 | CASSQGDSTYEQYF